This TCR beta chain originates from a study of OX40 agonist ivuxolimab in advanced cancers. Whole-study context: Checkpoint inhibitors had been given previously to 40% of patients.

Patients were excluded for autoimmune disease history or systemic immunosuppression. The CDR3 is made up of 15 amino acids. Per the germline V gene, CDR1 is SGHTA and CDR2 is FQGNSA. Unmatched junction bases numbered 3, after V lost 1 base and J lost 1 base. Whole-study results and caveats: Clonal expansion among partial responders at 0.1-3.0 mg/kg ranked near the lowest. At doses 0.1 to 3.0 mg/kg, CD4+ and CD8+ clones expanded.

This clone occurred once. Its antigen is as yet unknown. Method: immunoSEQ multiplex PCR; TCRdb's copy keeps in-frame clones and lacks some. The data show 100,000 or so clones, 70% to 90% seen once. The material was CD4+ or CD8+ T cells sorted from blood, obtained in a trial of the OX40 agonist ivuxolimab. This clonotype originated in an adult with an advanced solid tumor such as melanoma, head and neck, liver or kidney cancer. V is TRBV7-2 and J is TRBJ2-5; 7 bases line up with TRBD2. CDR3 sequence: CASSLGASGQETQYF. CDR3 in DNA: TGTGCCAGCAGCTTAGGGGCTAGCGGCCAAGAGACCCAGTACTTC.